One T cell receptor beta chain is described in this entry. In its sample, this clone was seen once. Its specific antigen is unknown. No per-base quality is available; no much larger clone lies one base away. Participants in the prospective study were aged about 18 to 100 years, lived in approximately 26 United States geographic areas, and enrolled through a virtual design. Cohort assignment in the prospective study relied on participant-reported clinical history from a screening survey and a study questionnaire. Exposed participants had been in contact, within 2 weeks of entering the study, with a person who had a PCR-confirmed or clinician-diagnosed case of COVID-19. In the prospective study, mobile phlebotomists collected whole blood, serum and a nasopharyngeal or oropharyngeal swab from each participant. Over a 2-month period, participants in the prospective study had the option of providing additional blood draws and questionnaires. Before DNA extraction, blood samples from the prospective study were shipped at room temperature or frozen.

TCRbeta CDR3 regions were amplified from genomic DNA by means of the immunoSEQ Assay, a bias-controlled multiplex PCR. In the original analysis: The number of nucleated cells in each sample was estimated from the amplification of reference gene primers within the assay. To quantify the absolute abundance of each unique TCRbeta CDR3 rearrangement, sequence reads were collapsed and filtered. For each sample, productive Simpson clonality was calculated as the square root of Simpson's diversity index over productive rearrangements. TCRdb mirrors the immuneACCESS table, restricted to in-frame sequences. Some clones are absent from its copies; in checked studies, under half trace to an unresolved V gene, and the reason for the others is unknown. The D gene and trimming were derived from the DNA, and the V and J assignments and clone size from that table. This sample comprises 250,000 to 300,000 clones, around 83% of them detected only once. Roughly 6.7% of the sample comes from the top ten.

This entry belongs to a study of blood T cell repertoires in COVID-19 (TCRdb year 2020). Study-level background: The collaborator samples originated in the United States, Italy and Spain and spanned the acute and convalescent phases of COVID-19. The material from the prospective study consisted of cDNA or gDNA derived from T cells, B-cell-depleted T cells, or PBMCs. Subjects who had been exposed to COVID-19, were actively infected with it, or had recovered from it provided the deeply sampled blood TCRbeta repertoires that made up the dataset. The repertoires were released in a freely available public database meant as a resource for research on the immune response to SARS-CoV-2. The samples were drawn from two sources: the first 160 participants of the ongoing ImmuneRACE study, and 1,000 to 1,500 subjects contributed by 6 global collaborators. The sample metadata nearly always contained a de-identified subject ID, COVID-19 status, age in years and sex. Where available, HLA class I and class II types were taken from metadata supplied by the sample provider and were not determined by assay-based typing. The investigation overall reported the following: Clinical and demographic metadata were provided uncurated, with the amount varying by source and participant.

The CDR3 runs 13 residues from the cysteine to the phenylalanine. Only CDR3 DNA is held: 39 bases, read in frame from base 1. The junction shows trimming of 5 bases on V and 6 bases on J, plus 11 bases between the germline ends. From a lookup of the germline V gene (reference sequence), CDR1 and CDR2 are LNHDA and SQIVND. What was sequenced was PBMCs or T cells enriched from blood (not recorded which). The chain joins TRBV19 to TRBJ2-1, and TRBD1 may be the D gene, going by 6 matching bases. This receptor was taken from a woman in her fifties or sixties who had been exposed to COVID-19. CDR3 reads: CASSQGMVNEQFF. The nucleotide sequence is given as TGTGCCAGTAGTCAGGGGATGGTCAATGAGCAGTTCTTC.